This record concerns one T cell receptor beta chain sequence. Here immunoSEQ multiplex PCR was the method, and the copy in TCRdb shows in-frame clones only, minus some. This table has approximately 210,000 clones, 88% appearing once. CDR3 size: 15 residues. V lost 0 bases and J 0 bases, leaving 8 bases between the germline ends. Germline V lookup: CDR1 SGHTA, CDR2 FQGNSA. This entry comes from a study of blood T cell repertoires in COVID-19. Sequencing was done on a sample of PBMCs or T cells enriched from blood (not recorded which). The V call is TRBV7-2, the J call TRBJ2-5, with a weak D call TRBD1 (6 bases). The receptor was isolated from a woman aged 45-60 years with acute COVID-19. The CDR3 sequence: CASSLAGTYQETQYF. In DNA form, the CDR3 reads TGTGCCAGCAGCTTAGCCGGGACATACCAAGAGACCCAGTACTTC.